The 3 T cell receptor beta chains presented below share a single source sample, sequenced in a study of T cells in women clearing cervical HPV infection. Assay used: immunoSEQ multiplex PCR; TCRdb lists only in-frame clones, some missing. This repertoire comprises roughly 13,000 clones; its ten largest clones make up 10%. The specimen sequenced was blood buffy coat. The receptor set was obtained from a woman aged 18 to 75 with a cervical HPV16 infection that either progressed to CIN3+ or cleared (not recorded which).

Comment on this clone: The read ends 3 residues before the CDR3 terminus; that terminus is restored from the germline J gene. The chain is built from TRBV9 and TRBJ2-1; D is perhaps TRBD1 (5 bases). From germline, CDR1 is SGDLS and CDR2 YYNGEE. Trimming took 0 bases from V and 3 from J, leaving 7 bases between them. The CDR3 runs 14 residues. Incomplete CDR3 DNA: TGTGCCAGCAGCGTAGAAGGGGTCTACAATGAG. This encodes CASSVEGVYNE. The CDR3 as a whole reads CASSVEGVYNEQFF.

About this clone itself: The read finishes 3 residues shy of the CDR3 end, and the germline J gene is used to complete it. The rearrangement uses TRBV5-1 and TRBJ1-2, with D perhaps TRBD1 (5 bases). Trimming removed 5 bases at V and 7 bases at J, with 21 bases between. Germline CDR1 reads SGHRS; CDR2 reads YFSETQ. This CDR3 has 15 amino acids. CDR3 in amino acids: CASSEGFFGVSGYTF. The sequenced part of the CDR3 DNA is TGCGCCAGCAGTGAGGGGTTCTTTGGGGTCAGTGGC.

As for this clone: The CDR3 is cut off 3 residues early in the read; its end comes from the germline J gene. This chain uses TRBV3-1 (or the pseudogene TRBV3-2) with TRBJ2-1, with D possibly TRBD2 on 5 matching bases. The germline V and J ends were trimmed by 8 bases and 5 bases, with 16 bases remaining between them. This CDR3 is built from 14 residues. Germline V CDR1 and CDR2: LGHDT, YNNKEL (reference sequence). The CDR3 loop reads CASHDTQRDNEQFF. The CDR3 bases that were read are TGTGCCAGCCATGATACCCAGAGGGACAATGAG.